A single sample is the source of the 23 T cell receptor beta chains below, sequenced in a study of CD8 T cells in Susac syndrome. With random hexamers, reverse transcription was performed on about 0.5 to 1 ug of RNA. TCRdb itself ran the immunoSEQ multiplex PCR reads through MiXCR, one entry per CDR3 protein. Seen here are around 130,000 distinct CDR3 sequences, roughly 92% observed once, and the top ten hold 0.095% to 0.1%. Source material: CD4+ T cells from PBMCs. All receptors come from a human donor in good health.

This clonotype has a single count. V is TRBV19 and J is TRBJ2-5; D gene ambiguous. Germline lookup yields CDR1 LNHDA and CDR2 SQIVND (reference sequence). Trimming removed 1 base from V and 4 bases from J, with 4 bases in between. The CDR3 has 12 amino acids. The DNA for the CDR3 is TGTGCCAGTAGTATAGGTGGAGAGACCCAGTACTTC. Translated: CASSIGGETQYF.

The rearrangement joins TRBV12-3 or TRBV12-4 to TRBJ2-2; weak D call: TRBD1 (7 bases). CDR3 size: 17 residues. V lost 4 bases and J 4 bases, leaving 19 bases between the germline ends. CDR3 nucleotides: TGTGCCAGCAGTTATCGTGGTTCAGGGGGGATCACCGGGGAGCTGTTTTTT. This codes for CASSYRGSGGITGELFF.

This chain links TRBV11-2 with TRBJ2-3; D unclear. Germline values: CDR1 SGHAT, CDR2 FQNNGV. The CDR3 extends over 15 amino acids. V was cut by 2 bases and J by 0 bases, with 9 bases left in between. The chain's CDR3 is CASSLQESSTDTQYF. The CDR3 DNA is TGTGCCAGCAGCTTACAAGAGTCCAGCACAGATACGCAGTATTTT.

CDR3 region: CASSDGPPTYEQYF. Written as DNA, the CDR3 is TGTGCCAGTAGTGACGGACCACCAACCTACGAGCAGTACTTC. The V gene is TRBV19, the J gene TRBJ2-7, with D hard to call. CDR1 and CDR2 (germline): LNHDA, SQIVND (reference sequence). Deletions cut 5 bases from V and 2 bases from J, with 13 bases between. This CDR3 has 14 amino acids. The variable domain in full, with the rest retrieved from reference TRBV19 and TRBJ2-7, is DGGITQSPKYLFRKEGQNVTLSCEQNLNHDAMYWYRQDPGQGLRLIYYSQIVNDFQKGDIAEGYSVSREKKESFPLTVTSAQKNPTAFYLCASSDGPPTYEQYFGPGTRLTVT.

This chain uses TRBV20-1 with TRBJ2-1; tentatively, D is TRBD1 or TRBD2 (5 bases each). Trimming removed 7 bases at V and 4 bases at J, with 11 bases between. The V gene's germline CDR1 is DFQATT and CDR2 SNEGSKA (reference sequence). The CDR3 runs to 12 residues. Here the CDR3 DNA reads TGCAGTGGGGCAGGGAGATACAATGAGCAGTTCTTC. Its translation is CSGAGRYNEQFF.

The gene calls are TRBV28 and TRBJ2-7; TRBD2 is a possible D gene (6 bases). Trimming shortened V by 6 bases and J by 1 base, and 13 bases separated the two germline ends. Germline-derived CDR1 and CDR2 are MDHEN and SYDVKM. CDR3 length: 14 amino acids. The CDR3 DNA is TGTGCCAGCAGCTCTCTTGGACTATCCTACGAGCAGTACTTC. This translates into CASSSLGLSYEQYF.

This chain uses TRBV4-3 with TRBJ1-5; the match to TRBD1 covers 7 bases. The V and J ends lost 3 bases and 4 bases, in that order; junction bases with no gene match: 6. The germline V gene has CDR1 LGHNA and CDR2 YSLEER. The CDR3 length is 15 residues. DNA for the CDR3: TGCGCCAGCAGCCAGACCACAGGGGAGAATCAGCCCCAGCATTTT. It yields the protein CASSQTTGENQPQHF.

The rearrangement uses TRBV18 and TRBJ2-5; D is perhaps TRBD1 or TRBD2 (5 bases each). The CDR3 length is 13 residues. V was clipped by 1 base and J by 5 bases, with 8 bases between them. Germline loops: CDR1 KGHSH, CDR2 LQKENI. The DNA of the CDR3 is TGTGCCAGCTCACCACAGGGGACGGAGACCCAGTACTTC. Its protein product is CASSPQGTETQYF.

The chain uses TRBV20-1 and TRBJ2-5; perhaps TRBD2 as D (5 bases). CDR3 length: 12 amino acids. The germline gives CDR1 DFQATT, CDR2 SNEGSKA (reference sequence). Trimming removed 6 bases at V and 2 bases at J, with 10 bases between. The CDR3 is CSALGKQETQYF. Here the CDR3 DNA reads TGCAGTGCACTCGGGAAGCAAGAGACCCAGTACTTC.

The CDR3 loop reads CASSGTGTGEQYF. Written as DNA, the CDR3 is TGTGCCTCATCCGGGACAGGAACAGGGGAGCAGTACTTC. The chain carries TRBV10-3 and TRBJ2-7; 8 bases are a match to TRBD1. The junction had 13 bases not matched to a gene; V was cut back by 11 bases and J by 7 bases. Germline V CDR1 and CDR2: ENHRY, SYGVKD. The CDR3 is 13 amino acids.

J is TRBJ1-2 and V is TRBV30; 8 nucleotides agree with TRBD1. This CDR3 spans 13 amino acids. Germline-derived CDR1 and CDR2 are GTSNPN and SVGIG (reference sequence). Trimming cost V 2 bases and J 4 bases; bases outside gene matches: 3. The CDR3 bases are TGTGCCTGGAGTCTACAGGGGGGCTATGGCTACACCTTC. It is translated as CAWSLQGGYGYTF.

This chain joins TRBV9 and TRBJ1-5; D not certain. The CDR3 is made up of 14 amino acids. Germline loops: CDR1 SGDLS, CDR2 YYNGEE. Trimming left V 2 bases short and J 0 bases short, with 6 bases between. Here the CDR3 DNA reads TGTGCCAGCAGCGTGTCGATTAGCAATCAGCCCCAGCATTTT. Translation gives CASSVSISNQPQHF.

V is TRBV6-5 and J is TRBJ1-2; 8 bases are a match to TRBD1. The CDR3 length is 15 residues. CDR1 and CDR2 from the germline V gene are MNHEY and SVGAGI. V shed 3 bases and J 4 bases; nucleotides not matched to a gene: 7. The CDR3 nucleotides are TGTGCCAGCAGTTATAGTGCAGGGGGCGGCTATGGCTACACCTTC. It yields the protein CASSYSAGGGYGYTF.

CDR3 loop: CAISESGQGNGEQFF. The DNA for the CDR3 is TGTGCCATCAGTGAGTCCGGGCAGGGTAATGGTGAGCAGTTCTTC. V and J are TRBV10-3 and TRBJ2-1; TRBD1 is a possible D gene (5 bases). V shed 0 bases and J shed 9 bases, with 15 bases lying between them. There are 15 residues in the CDR3. Looked up from germline, CDR1 is ENHRY and CDR2 is SYGVKD.

This chain links TRBV12-3 or TRBV12-4 with TRBJ2-7; D unresolved. The CDR3 is 12 amino acids. The V end was cut by 5 bases, the J end by 3 bases, with 8 bases between. CDR3 sequence reads: CASSPQNYEQYF. DNA of the CDR3: TGTGCCAGCAGTCCTCAAAACTACGAGCAGTACTTC.

V gene TRBV6-2 or TRBV6-3 combines with J gene TRBJ1-2, with 7 bases aligning to TRBD1. With V trimmed by 2 bases and J by 11 bases, 14 bases remained unmatched. Germline V gene sequence: CDR1 MNHEY, CDR2 SVGEGT. The CDR3 runs to 15 residues. The CDR3 DNA is TGTGCCAGCAGTTACAGCGGACAGGTCGGGCGCTGGTACACCTTC. Its translation is CASSYSGQVGRWYTF.

This sequence joins TRBV14 and TRBJ2-5; 12 bases map to TRBD2. CDR1 is SGHDN and CDR2 is FVKESK in the germline V gene. After removal of 1 base from V and 1 base from J, the junction contained 4 bases not matched to a gene. This CDR3 contains 17 residues. The CDR3 sequence: CASSQALAGGAQETQYF. Written as DNA, the CDR3 is TGTGCCAGCAGCCAAGCTCTAGCGGGAGGGGCCCAAGAGACCCAGTACTTC.

This chain links TRBV27 with TRBJ2-1; TRBD1 matches at 8 bases. This CDR3 contains 14 residues. V lost 7 bases to trimming and J lost 7 bases; unmatched junction nucleotides: 9. Germline CDR1 and CDR2: MNHEY and SMNVEV (reference sequence). This CDR3 is CASTFRQGWNEQFF. The CDR3 DNA sequence: TGTGCCAGCACCTTCCGACAGGGGTGGAATGAGCAGTTCTTC.

The chain has TRBV19 and TRBJ2-2; the match to TRBD2 covers 14 bases. The length of the CDR3 is 16 residues. Unmatched junction bases numbered 9, after V lost 7 bases and J lost 8 bases. The germline gives CDR1 LNHDA, CDR2 SQIVND (reference sequence). CDR3: CASKFSGTSGRGELFF. The DNA for the CDR3 is TGTGCCAGTAAATTCTCCGGGACTAGCGGGAGAGGGGAGCTGTTTTTT.

This clonotype was found once. The V and J genes are TRBV28 and TRBJ2-3, with a possible D match to TRBD1 (5 bases). CDR3 size: 12 residues. Germline V gives CDR1 MDHEN, CDR2 SYDVKM. V lost 3 bases, J lost 10 bases, and 11 bases lay in between. Written as DNA, the CDR3 is TGTGCCAGCAGTTTGAAGGGGTTGGCGCAGTATTTT. Translation gives CASSLKGLAQYF.

The rearrangement joins TRBV2 to TRBJ2-7; D is undetermined. This CDR3 is built from 12 residues. The ends were cut back, 6 bases at V and 5 bases at J, with 11 bases in the middle. Per the germline V gene, CDR1 is SNHLY and CDR2 is FYNNEI. CDR3 DNA: TGTGCCAGCAGCTGGGCCCCCGACGAGCAGTACTTC. The encoded protein is CASSWAPDEQYF.

The J gene is TRBJ1-1, the V gene TRBV2; 7 bases line up with TRBD1. The CDR3 is made up of 15 amino acids. Germline loops: CDR1 SNHLY, CDR2 FYNNEI. V was clipped by 2 bases and J by 2 bases; unmatched bases: 5. The CDR3: CASSERGQKNTEAFF. In nucleotides, the CDR3 is TGTGCCAGCAGTGAAAGGGGACAGAAAAACACTGAAGCTTTCTTT.

The chain employs TRBV5-1 and TRBJ2-5; D gene unclear. The V and J ends lost 2 bases and 5 bases respectively, with 10 bases between them. CDR3 length equals 13 residues. Germline V gene sequence: CDR1 SGHRS, CDR2 YFSETQ. The chain's CDR3 is CASSFSPSETQYF. The CDR3 DNA follows: TGCGCCAGCAGCTTTTCCCCCTCTGAGACCCAGTACTTC.